The rows below give T cell receptor beta chains drawn from one sample of a study of Ad26.COV2.S vaccination and SARS-CoV-2 variants. Profiling relied on immunoSEQ multiplex PCR, and the TCRdb table lists in-frame clones only, not all of them. The table lists around 450,000 clones, roughly 89% of them singletons. The specimen was peripheral blood, collected in a trial of Ad26.COV2.S vaccine versus placebo. The receptor source for this set is a person aged 18-65 years who received the Ad26.COV2.S COVID-19 vaccine or a placebo. CDR3s leave out the opening cysteine and the closing phenylalanine or tryptophan. For some rows the clone size is stated as once, few or many, or as a class when expanded; others skip it.

j_gene	v_gene	abundance	CDR3aa
TRBJ2-5	TRBV27	.	ASSYLGQGGETQY
TRBJ2-4	TRBV21-1	.	ASSKATPVAVAKNIQY
TRBJ2-7	TRBV15	.	ATSRGAGAREQY
TRBJ1-1	TRBV7-9	.	ASSVFEGTEAF
TRBJ2-5	TRBV11-3	.	ASSLVGAETQY
TRBJ2-1	TRBV7-2	.	ASSLPNEQF
TRBJ1-1	TRBV18	once	ASSPPGRGRSEAF
TRBJ2-5	TRBV7-3	.	ASRQTGQGGETQY
TRBJ2-1	TRBV6-2/TRBV6-3	.	ASSYSEQAGFYNEQF
TRBJ2-1	TRBV27	.	ASSPGQGFNEQF
TRBJ1-4	TRBV15	.	ATSTSLVGATNEKLF
TRBJ2-7	TRBV28	.	ASSPDSYEQY
TRBJ1-1	TRBV5-6	.	ASSFGLMEAF
TRBJ2-3	TRBV7-7	.	ASSPDSYTQY
TRBJ2-1	TRBV2	.	ASLAGENEQF
TRBJ1-3	TRBV4-3	.	ASSQDPGVGNTIY
TRBJ2-3	TRBV2	.	ASSERDTQY